These 27 T cell receptor beta chains were sequenced from one sample in a study of early T cells in non-severe SARS-CoV-2 infection. A single record per CDR3 protein comes from TCRdb applying MiXCR to the 5' RACE reads. This sample has 65,000 to 90,000 distinct CDR3 sequences, with roughly an eighth found just once. Sequenced input: whole blood. Source of these receptors: an adult who was a healthcare worker with PCR-confirmed SARS-CoV-2 infection or an uninfected control (not recorded which).

Only a few counts were recorded for this clonotype. The rearrangement uses TRBV20-1 and TRBJ1-6; D is possibly TRBD1 (5 bases). The V gene lost 2 bases and the J gene lost 10 bases, with 15 bases spanning the gap. The CDR3 runs 14 residues. Germline loops: CDR1 DFQATT, CDR2 SNEGSKA (reference sequence). In DNA form, the CDR3 reads TGCAGTGCTAGAATCAACGTTGGGACCTCACCCCTCCACTTT. Residues: CSARINVGTSPLHF.

This clonotype was seen a handful of times. The CDR3 reads CASSLGAGTGELFF. In nucleotides, the CDR3 is TGTGCCAGCAGCTTAGGTGCGGGCACCGGGGAGCTGTTTTTT. The genes are TRBV7-2 and TRBJ2-2; D might be TRBD2 (5 bases). The CDR3 spans 14 residues. From germline, CDR1 is SGHTA and CDR2 FQGNSA. Trimming pared 1 base from V and 4 bases from J, leaving 7 bases between.

This clonotype was counted between two and nine times. This chain uses TRBV5-1 with TRBJ2-7; D unresolved. This CDR3 is 14 amino acids long. CDR1 and CDR2 from the germline V gene are SGHRS and YFSETQ. The ends were cut back, 1 base at V and 0 bases at J, with 8 bases in the middle. The CDR3 DNA reads as TGCGCCAGCAGCTTGTTCACCGACTCCTACGAGCAGTACTTC. It translates to CASSLFTDSYEQYF.

This chain links TRBV29-1 with TRBJ2-3; D possibly corresponds to TRBD2 (6 bases). The V gene's germline CDR1 is SQVTM and CDR2 ANQGSEA. CDR3 length: 12 residues. V lost 3 bases to trimming and J lost 2 bases, with 6 bases between them. CDR3 in amino acids: CSVERDTDTQYF. CDR3 nucleotide sequence: TGCAGCGTTGAGCGGGACACAGATACGCAGTATTTT.

This clonotype has just a few counts. This rearrangement joins TRBV10-1 to TRBJ2-3; D ambiguous. Germline V gene data show CDR1 as WNHNN and CDR2 as SYGVQD (reference sequence). The V end was cut by 0 bases, the J end by 4 bases, with 11 bases between. The CDR3 runs to 15 residues. The CDR3 DNA reads as TGCGCCAGCAGTGAGTCCACGGCCTCGCCAGATACGCAGTATTTT. Translating it yields CASSESTASPDTQYF.

The J gene is TRBJ2-2, the V gene TRBV29-1; the D gene could be TRBD1 or TRBD2 (6 bases each). This CDR3 is built from 16 residues. With 2 bases removed from V and 5 bases from J, the gap between germline ends came to 18 bases. From germline, CDR1 is SQVTM and CDR2 ANQGSEA. This chain's CDR3 is CSVEITGRFGTGELFF. CDR3 DNA sequence: TGCAGCGTTGAAATTACAGGGAGGTTCGGAACCGGGGAGCTGTTTTTT.

This clonotype was seen a handful of times. The genes are TRBV4-3 and TRBJ2-1, with TRBD2 matching 7 bases. V dropped 0 bases and J dropped 4; count of bases not matched to a gene: 12. Looked up from germline, CDR1 is LGHNA and CDR2 is YSLEER. The length of the CDR3 is 18 residues. For the CDR3, the DNA is TGCGCCAGCAGCCAAGACCCGGTGGCTAGCGGAACATACAATGAGCAGTTCTTC. It encodes CASSQDPVASGTYNEQFF.

There are a few counts of this clonotype. The J gene is TRBJ2-4, the V gene TRBV19; possibly TRBD2 for D (5 bases). CDR3 size: 13 residues. The germline gives CDR1 LNHDA, CDR2 SQIVND (reference sequence). V was pared by 5 bases and J by 7 bases, with 12 bases between. The DNA of the CDR3 is TGTGCCAGTAGTGAGTGGGGAGCGAACATTCAGTACTTC. It encodes CASSEWGANIQYF.

The chain joins TRBV4-3 to TRBJ2-5, with 8 bases matching TRBD2. The V segment lost 4 bases and the J segment 4 bases; nucleotides outside the gene matches: 5. Germline V lookup: CDR1 LGHNA, CDR2 YSLEER. The CDR3 totals 14 residues. The CDR3 sequence is CASSRLREGETQYF. The CDR3 region has the DNA TGCGCCAGCAGCCGATTACGGGAGGGAGAGACCCAGTACTTC.

This clonotype was counted many times. This chain connects TRBV27 to TRBJ2-1, with 10 bases identical to TRBD2. Germline CDR1 and CDR2: MNHEY and SMNVEV (reference sequence). This CDR3 is built from 15 residues. V trimming: 5 bases; J trimming: 4 bases; junction bases outside the gene matches: 5. The DNA of the CDR3 is TGTGCCAGCAGTCGAGCGGGAGGGGTATACAATGAGCAGTTCTTC. This translates into CASSRAGGVYNEQFF.

The chain carries TRBV7-2 and TRBJ2-1; TRBD2 matches 12 bases. Germline V CDR1 and CDR2: SGHTA, FQGNSA. CDR3 length equals 16 residues. V lost 4 bases, J lost 15 bases, and 16 bases stayed unmatched. The CDR3 DNA reads as TGTGCCAGCAGCTCGAGTCCTAGCGGGAGGGTTAAGGGAGGGTTCTTC. This codes for CASSSSPSGRVKGGFF. The whole variable domain, remainder taken from reference TRBV7-2 and TRBJ2-1, is GAGVSQSPSNKVTEKGKDVELRCDPISGHTALYWYRQSLGQGLEFLIYFQGNSAPDKSGLPSDRFSAERTGGSVSTLTIQRTQQEDSAVYLCASSSSPSGRVKGGFFGPGTRLTVL.

This clonotype was recorded a few times. J is TRBJ1-2 and V is TRBV11-2; possible D gene TRBD1, 5 bases. The CDR3 extends over 13 amino acids. Per the germline V gene, CDR1 is SGHAT and CDR2 is FQNNGV. The V end was cut by 4 bases, the J end by 10 bases, with 16 bases between. The CDR3 DNA sequence: TGTGCCAGCAGCTGGGACGGGAGAGCGAACTACACCTTC. It encodes CASSWDGRANYTF.

In this sample, this clonotype turned up many times. V usage is TRBV4-2 and J usage is TRBJ2-1; D might be TRBD2 (5 bases). Germline V gene sequence: CDR1 LGHNA, CDR2 YNFKEQ. Trimming took 1 base from V and 0 from J, leaving 13 bases between them. The CDR3 contains 17 residues. The CDR3 nucleotides read TGTGCCAGCAGCCAAGTAACCTCTAGCTACTCCTACAATGAGCAGTTCTTC. This encodes CASSQVTSSYSYNEQFF.

This clonotype came up a few times. V usage is TRBV7-3 and J usage is TRBJ2-7; TRBD2 is a possible D gene (5 bases). Trimming took off 1 base at V and 0 bases at J, with 16 bases between the two ends. Germline loops: CDR1 SGHTA, CDR2 FQGTGA. The CDR3 covers 17 residues. CDR3 sequence reads: CASSLSSGQLVSYEQYF. The DNA for the CDR3 is TGTGCCAGCAGCTTAAGCAGTGGGCAACTAGTCTCCTACGAGCAGTACTTC.

This clonotype was counted only a few times. V usage is TRBV10-3 and J usage is TRBJ1-5; a possible D gene is TRBD1 (6 bases). The germline V gene encodes CDR1 ENHRY and CDR2 SYGVKD. This CDR3 spans 13 amino acids. Trimming left V 10 bases short and J 5 bases short, with 15 bases between. CDR3 residues: CATNQGIDQPQHF. DNA of the CDR3: TGTGCCACCAACCAGGGGATTGATCAGCCCCAGCATTTT.

The rearrangement uses TRBV4-2 and TRBJ1-2; D is uncertain. From germline, CDR1 is LGHNA and CDR2 YNFKEQ. With 4 bases removed from V and 0 bases from J, the gap between germline ends came to 3 bases. The CDR3 sequence is 12 residues long. The CDR3 DNA sequence: TGTGCCAGCAGCCGTCCTAACTATGGCTACACCTTC. This codes for CASSRPNYGYTF.

This clonotype was seen many times. This rearrangement joins TRBV7-8 to TRBJ1-6, with D possibly being TRBD1 (5 bases). The germline V gene encodes CDR1 SGHVS and CDR2 FQNEAQ. Trimming took 5 bases from V and 7 from J, leaving 15 bases between them. The CDR3 has 15 amino acids. Here the CDR3 reads CASSGADLTNSPLHF. In DNA form, the CDR3 reads TGTGCCAGCAGCGGGGCGGACTTAACCAATTCACCCCTCCACTTT. The full variable domain, with the rest looked up from reference TRBV7-8 and TRBJ1-6, is GAGVSQSPRYKVAKRGQDVALRCDPISGHVSLFWYQQALGQGPEFLTYFQNEAQLDKSGLPSDRFFAERPEGSVSTLKIQRTQQEDSAVYLCASSGADLTNSPLHFGNGTRLTVT.

The V call is TRBV18, the J call TRBJ2-1, with 10 bases aligning to TRBD2. J lost 2 bases, V lost 6 bases, and 4 bases had no gene match. The CDR3 loop spans 15 amino acids. Per the germline V gene, CDR1 is KGHSH and CDR2 is LQKENI. The CDR3 loop is CASSPGTSAYNEQFF. The DNA of the CDR3 is TGTGCCAGCTCGCCGGGGACTAGCGCCTACAATGAGCAGTTCTTC. Supplemented by reference TRBV18 and TRBJ2-1, the full variable domain reads NAGVMQNPRHLVRRRGQEARLRCSPMKGHSHVYWYRQLPEEGLKFMVYLQKENIIDESGMPKERFSAEFPKEGPSILRIQQVVRGDSAAYFCASSPGTSAYNEQFFGPGTRLTVL.

This rearrangement joins TRBV18 to TRBJ2-7; D gene unclear. The germline V gene encodes CDR1 KGHSH and CDR2 LQKENI. V lost 2 bases to trimming and J lost 5 bases, with 13 bases between them. CDR3 length: 14 residues. The CDR3 DNA follows: TGTGCCAGCTCACCAATCGTCCCGGACCACGAGCAGTACTTC. This encodes CASSPIVPDHEQYF.

This clonotype was observed at least ten times. This chain links TRBV3-1 with TRBJ2-1; no firm D call. The CDR3 extends over 17 amino acids. Germline CDR1 is LGHDT and CDR2 is YNNKEL (reference sequence). Deletions cut 3 bases from V and 2 bases from J, with 17 bases between. CDR3 sequence (DNA): TGTGCCAGCAGCCATCAGCCGACCCCCGGGCCCTACAATGAGCAGTTCTTC. Amino acids: CASSHQPTPGPYNEQFF.

In its sample, this clonotype was seen many times. The V gene is TRBV10-3, the J gene TRBJ1-3; D is ambiguous. This CDR3 comprises 17 residues. Trimming took off 3 bases at V and 2 bases at J, with 17 bases between the two ends. Per the germline V gene, CDR1 is ENHRY and CDR2 is SYGVKD. In DNA form, the CDR3 reads TGTGCCATCAGTGAACCCGGTGAGGCTACCCCTGGAAACACCATATATTTT. Translating it yields CAISEPGEATPGNTIYF.

The chain couples TRBV7-6 to TRBJ2-7, with D uncertain. The V and J ends lost 5 bases and 5 bases respectively, with 16 bases between them. Germline loops: CDR1 SGHVS, CDR2 FNYEAQ. The CDR3 contains 14 residues. This chain's CDR3 is CASSPQDGSDEQYF. The CDR3 DNA is TGTGCCAGCAGCCCCCAGGACGGGTCAGACGAGCAGTACTTC.

This clonotype has only a few counts. The rearrangement joins TRBV20-1 to TRBJ2-3, with D perhaps TRBD2 (7 bases). Trimming left V 6 bases short and J 0 bases short, with 16 bases between. CDR1 is DFQATT, CDR2 SNEGSKA, per germline (reference sequence). This CDR3 comprises 15 residues. CDR3 loop: CSALWGGASTDTQYF. In DNA form, the CDR3 reads TGCAGTGCCCTCTGGGGGGGGGCAAGCACAGATACGCAGTATTTT.

This clonotype occurred many times. This rearrangement joins TRBV6-6 to TRBJ1-5, with 7 positions matching TRBD1. This CDR3 spans 15 amino acids. The germline V gene encodes CDR1 MNHNY and CDR2 SVGAGI (reference sequence). V lost 0 bases and J lost 7; bases outside the gene matches: 6. The CDR3 loop reads CASSYSGGLGQPQHF. CDR3 in DNA: TGTGCCAGCAGTTACTCAGGGGGCCTAGGCCAGCCCCAGCATTTT.

The chain has TRBV2 and TRBJ2-5; D is unclear. The germline V gene encodes CDR1 SNHLY and CDR2 FYNNEI. This CDR3 comprises 13 residues. The V and J ends lost 7 bases and 5 bases respectively, with 14 bases between them. The CDR3 region is CASTTDMRETQYF. The CDR3, as DNA: TGTGCCAGCACCACAGACATGCGGGAGACCCAGTACTTC.

This clonotype turned up a few times. The chain is built from TRBV20-1 and TRBJ2-7; TRBD2 matches 11 bases. V trimming: 6 bases; J trimming: 2 bases; junction bases outside the gene matches: 9. Germline CDR1 DFQATT, CDR2 SNEGSKA (reference sequence). CDR3 length: 15 amino acids. The CDR3 nucleotides are TGCAGTGCAACCTCCGGGACTAGCGGCACCTACGAGCAGTACTTC. Its translation: CSATSGTSGTYEQYF.

This clonotype has more than one count but fewer than ten. The chain recombines TRBV5-1 with TRBJ2-3, with 7 positions matching TRBD2. From germline, CDR1 is SGHRS and CDR2 YFSETQ. Trimming took 3 bases from V and 3 from J; bases not matched to a gene: 4. The length of the CDR3 is 14 residues. CDR3 coding DNA: TGCGCCAGCAGCTCCCCCGGGGGGACAGATACGCAGTATTTT. Encoded protein: CASSSPGGTDTQYF.